The present entry profiles one T cell receptor (beta chain) with its context. Its target is not known. Genomic DNA came from blood conventional CD4+ T cells gated CD25-low CD127-high. The entry originates in a study of regulatory and conventional T cells in RAG deficiency. As for the study in general: CID or atypical SCID patients with hypomorphic RAG mutations often have autoimmunity. Findings of the study overall: Compared with controls, unique Treg TCR beta sequences dropped around 100-fold in Omenn syndrome and CID/AS. Patient subsets had shorter CDR3s; Omenn Treg-Tconv overlap exceeded 90%.

Repertoires were generated with immunoSEQ multiplex PCR, while TCRdb's copy carries only in-frame clones and drops some. The table has around 1,300 clones, around four fifths seen once. The CDR3 is 12 residues long. Trimming took off 2 bases at V and 1 base at J, with 2 bases between the two ends. From germline, CDR1 is LGHNT and CDR2 FRNRAP. The clonotype comes from a human donor with RAG deficiency presenting as severe combined immunodeficiency. This chain links TRBV12-5 with TRBJ1-1; D is unresolved. What was sequenced was CD4+ effector T cells sorted from blood. Here the CDR3 reads CASGLRNTEAFF. In DNA, the CDR3 is TGTGCTAGTGGTTTGAGGAACACTGAAGCTTTCTTT. Supplemented by reference TRBV12-5 and TRBJ1-1, the full variable domain reads DARVTQTPRHKVTEMGQEVTMRCQPILGHNTVFWYRQTMMQGLELLAYFRNRAPLDDSGMPKDRFSAEMPDATLATLKIQPSEPRDSAVYFCASGLRNTEAFFGQGTRLTVV.